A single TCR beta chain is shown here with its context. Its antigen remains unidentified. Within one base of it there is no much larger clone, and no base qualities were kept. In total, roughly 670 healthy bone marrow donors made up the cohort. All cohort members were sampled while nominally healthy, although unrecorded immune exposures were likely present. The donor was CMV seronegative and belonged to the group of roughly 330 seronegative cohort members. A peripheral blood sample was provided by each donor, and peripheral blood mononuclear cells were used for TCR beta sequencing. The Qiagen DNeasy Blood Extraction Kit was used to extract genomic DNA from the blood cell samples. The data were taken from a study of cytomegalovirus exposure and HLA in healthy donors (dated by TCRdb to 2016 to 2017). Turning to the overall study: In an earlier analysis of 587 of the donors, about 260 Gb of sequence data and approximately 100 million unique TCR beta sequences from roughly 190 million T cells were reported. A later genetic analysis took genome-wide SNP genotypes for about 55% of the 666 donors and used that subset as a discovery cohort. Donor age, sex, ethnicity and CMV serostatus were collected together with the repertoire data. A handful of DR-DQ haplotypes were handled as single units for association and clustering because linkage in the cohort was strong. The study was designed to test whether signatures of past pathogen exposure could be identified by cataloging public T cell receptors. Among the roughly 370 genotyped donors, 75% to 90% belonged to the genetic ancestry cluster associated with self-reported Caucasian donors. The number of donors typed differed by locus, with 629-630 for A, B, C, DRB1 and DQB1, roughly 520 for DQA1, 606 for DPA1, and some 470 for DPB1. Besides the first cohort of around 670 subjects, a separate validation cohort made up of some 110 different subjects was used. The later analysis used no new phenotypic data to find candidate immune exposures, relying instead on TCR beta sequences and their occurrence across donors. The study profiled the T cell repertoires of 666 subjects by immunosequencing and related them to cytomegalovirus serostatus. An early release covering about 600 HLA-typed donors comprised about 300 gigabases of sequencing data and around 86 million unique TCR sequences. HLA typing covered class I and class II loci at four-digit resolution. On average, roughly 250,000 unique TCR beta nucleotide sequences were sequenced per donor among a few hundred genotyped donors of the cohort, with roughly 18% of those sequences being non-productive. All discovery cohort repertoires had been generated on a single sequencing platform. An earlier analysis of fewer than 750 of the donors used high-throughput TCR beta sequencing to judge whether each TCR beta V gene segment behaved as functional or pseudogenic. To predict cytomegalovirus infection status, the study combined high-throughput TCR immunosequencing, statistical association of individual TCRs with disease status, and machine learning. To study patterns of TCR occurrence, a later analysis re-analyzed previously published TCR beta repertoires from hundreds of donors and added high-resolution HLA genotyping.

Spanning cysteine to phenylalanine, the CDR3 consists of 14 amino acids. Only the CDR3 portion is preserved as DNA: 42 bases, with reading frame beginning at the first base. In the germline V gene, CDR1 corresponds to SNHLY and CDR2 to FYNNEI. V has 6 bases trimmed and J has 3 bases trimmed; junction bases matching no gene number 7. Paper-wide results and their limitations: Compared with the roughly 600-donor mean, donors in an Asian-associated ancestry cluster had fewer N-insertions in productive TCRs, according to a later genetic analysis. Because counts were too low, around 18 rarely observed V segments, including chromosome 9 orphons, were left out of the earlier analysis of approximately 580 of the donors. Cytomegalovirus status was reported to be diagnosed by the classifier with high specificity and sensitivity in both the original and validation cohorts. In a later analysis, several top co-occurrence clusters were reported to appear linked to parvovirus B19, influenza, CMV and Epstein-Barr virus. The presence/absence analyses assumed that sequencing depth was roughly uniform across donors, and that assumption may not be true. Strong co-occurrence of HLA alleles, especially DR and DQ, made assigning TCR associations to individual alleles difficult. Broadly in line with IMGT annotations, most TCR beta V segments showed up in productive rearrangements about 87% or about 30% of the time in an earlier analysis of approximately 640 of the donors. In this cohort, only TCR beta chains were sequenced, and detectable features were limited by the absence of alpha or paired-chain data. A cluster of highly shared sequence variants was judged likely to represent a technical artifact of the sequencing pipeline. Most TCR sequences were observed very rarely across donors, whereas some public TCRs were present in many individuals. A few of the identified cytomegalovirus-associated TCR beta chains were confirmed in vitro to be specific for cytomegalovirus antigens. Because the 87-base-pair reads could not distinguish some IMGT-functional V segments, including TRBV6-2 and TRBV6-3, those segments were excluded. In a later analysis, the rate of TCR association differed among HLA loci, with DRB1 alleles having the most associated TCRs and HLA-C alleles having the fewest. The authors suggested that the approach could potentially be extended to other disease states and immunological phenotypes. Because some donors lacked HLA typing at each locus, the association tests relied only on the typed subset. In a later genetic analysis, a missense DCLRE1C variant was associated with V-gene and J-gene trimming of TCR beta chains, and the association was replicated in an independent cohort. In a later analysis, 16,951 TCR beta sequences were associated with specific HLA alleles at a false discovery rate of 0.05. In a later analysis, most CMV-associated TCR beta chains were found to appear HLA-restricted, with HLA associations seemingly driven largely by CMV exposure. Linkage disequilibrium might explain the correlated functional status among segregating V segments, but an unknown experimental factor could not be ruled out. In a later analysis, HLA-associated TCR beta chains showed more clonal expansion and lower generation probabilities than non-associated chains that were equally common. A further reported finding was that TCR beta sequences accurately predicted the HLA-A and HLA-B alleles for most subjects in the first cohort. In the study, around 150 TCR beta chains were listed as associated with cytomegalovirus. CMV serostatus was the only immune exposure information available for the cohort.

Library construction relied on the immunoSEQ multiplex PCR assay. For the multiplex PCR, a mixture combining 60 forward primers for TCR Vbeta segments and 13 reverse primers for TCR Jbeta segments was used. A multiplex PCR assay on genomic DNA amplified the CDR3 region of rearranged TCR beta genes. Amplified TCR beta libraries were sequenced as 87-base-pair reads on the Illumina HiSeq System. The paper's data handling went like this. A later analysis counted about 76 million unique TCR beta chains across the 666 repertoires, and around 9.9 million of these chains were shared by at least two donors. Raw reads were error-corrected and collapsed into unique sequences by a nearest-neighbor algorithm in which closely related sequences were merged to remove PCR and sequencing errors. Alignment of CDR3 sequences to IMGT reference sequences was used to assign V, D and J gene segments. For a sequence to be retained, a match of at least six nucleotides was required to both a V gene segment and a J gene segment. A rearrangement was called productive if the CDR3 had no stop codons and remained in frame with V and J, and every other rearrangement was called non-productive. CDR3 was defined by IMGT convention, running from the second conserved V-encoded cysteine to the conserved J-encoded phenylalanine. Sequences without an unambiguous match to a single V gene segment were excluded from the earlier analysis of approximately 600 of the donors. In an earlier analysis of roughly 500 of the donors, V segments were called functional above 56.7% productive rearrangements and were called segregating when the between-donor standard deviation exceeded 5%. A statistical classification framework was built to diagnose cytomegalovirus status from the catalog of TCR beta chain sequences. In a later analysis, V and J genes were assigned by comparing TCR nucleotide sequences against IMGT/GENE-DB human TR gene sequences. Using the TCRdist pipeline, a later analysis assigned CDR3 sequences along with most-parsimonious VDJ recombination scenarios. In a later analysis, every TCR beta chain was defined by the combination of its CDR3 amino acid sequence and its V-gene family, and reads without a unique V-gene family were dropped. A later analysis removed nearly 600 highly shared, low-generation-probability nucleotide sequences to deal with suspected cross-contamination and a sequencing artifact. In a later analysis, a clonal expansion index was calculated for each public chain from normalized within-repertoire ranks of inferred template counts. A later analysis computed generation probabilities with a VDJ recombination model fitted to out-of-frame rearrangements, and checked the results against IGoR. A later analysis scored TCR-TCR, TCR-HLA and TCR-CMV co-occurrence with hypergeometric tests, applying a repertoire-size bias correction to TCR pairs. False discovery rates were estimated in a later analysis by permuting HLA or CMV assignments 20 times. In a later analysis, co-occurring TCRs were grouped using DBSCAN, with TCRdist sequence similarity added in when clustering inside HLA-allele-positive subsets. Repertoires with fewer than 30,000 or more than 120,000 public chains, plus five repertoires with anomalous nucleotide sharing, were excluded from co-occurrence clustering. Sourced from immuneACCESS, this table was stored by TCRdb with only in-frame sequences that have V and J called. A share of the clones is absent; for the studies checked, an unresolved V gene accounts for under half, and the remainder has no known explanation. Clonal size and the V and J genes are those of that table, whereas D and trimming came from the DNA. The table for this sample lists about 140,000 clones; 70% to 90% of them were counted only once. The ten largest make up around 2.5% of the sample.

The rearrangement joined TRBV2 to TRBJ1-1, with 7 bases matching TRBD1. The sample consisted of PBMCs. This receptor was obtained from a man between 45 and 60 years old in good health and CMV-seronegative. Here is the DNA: TGTGCCAGCAGAACCGGGACAGTCGACACTGAAGCTTTCTTT. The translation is CASRTGTVDTEAFF. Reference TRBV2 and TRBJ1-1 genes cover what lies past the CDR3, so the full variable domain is EPEVTQTPSHQVTQMGQEVILRCVPISNHLYFYWYRQILGQKVEFLVSFYNNEISEKSEIFDDQFSVERPDGSNFTLKIRSTKLEDSAMYFCASRTGTVDTEAFFGQGTRLTVV.